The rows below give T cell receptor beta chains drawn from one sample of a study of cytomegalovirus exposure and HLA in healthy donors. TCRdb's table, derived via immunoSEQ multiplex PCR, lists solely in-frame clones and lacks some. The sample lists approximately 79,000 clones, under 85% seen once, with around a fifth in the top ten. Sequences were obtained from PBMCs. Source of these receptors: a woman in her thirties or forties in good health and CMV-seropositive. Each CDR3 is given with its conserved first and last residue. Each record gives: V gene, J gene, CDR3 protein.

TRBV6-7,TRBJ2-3,CASSSPGLAGKTDTQYF
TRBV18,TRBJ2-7,CASSHRGVSSYEQYF
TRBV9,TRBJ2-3,CASSVDVYRAADTQYF
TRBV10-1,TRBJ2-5,CASSEPNSGTIKAQYF
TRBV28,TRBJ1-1,CASDQNLDSLNTEAFF
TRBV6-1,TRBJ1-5,CASRAAGNHQPQHF
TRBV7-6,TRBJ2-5,CASSGRGLAGQETQYF
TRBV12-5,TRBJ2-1,CASGIAVAGGYNEQFF
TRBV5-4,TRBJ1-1,CASSPGGNRENTEAFF
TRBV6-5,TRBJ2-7,CASSTPRGIRYEQYF
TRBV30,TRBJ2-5,CAWSKFLTADLTQYF
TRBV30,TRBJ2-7,CAWSASAQGYEQYF
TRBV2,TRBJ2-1,CASSGGLVGNEQFF
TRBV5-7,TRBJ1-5,CASSGGQPQHF
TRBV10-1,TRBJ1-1,CASPHGGTEAFF
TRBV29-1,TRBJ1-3,CSVEAGDGNTIYF
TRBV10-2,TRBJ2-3,CASSEIWGGTSTDTQYF
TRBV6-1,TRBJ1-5,CASSVRQGDQPQHF
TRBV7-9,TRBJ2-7,CASSLVLGGAYEQYF
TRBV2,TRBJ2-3,CASSDLRWGTDTQYF
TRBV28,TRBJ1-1,CASSLGQKNTEAFF
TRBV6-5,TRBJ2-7,CASTYVGGGFSYEQYF
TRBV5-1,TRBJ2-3,CASSLQGLEGDTQYF
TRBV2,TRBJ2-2,CASSFKQGTGELFF
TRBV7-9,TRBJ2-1,CASSLWARGQVNEQFF
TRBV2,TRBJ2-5,CASRDSLRETQYF
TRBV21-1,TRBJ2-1,CASSKVAHEQFF
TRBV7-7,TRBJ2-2,CASSSDRAYTGELFF
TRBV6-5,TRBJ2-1,CASSAGPYNEQFF